This T cell receptor (beta chain) emerged from a study of blood T cell repertoires in COVID-19. Study information: Acute and convalescent COVID-19 specimens originated in the United States, Italy and Spain.

In the source study's methods: Amplification of reference gene primers provided the estimated nucleated cell counts. Data came from immunoSEQ multiplex PCR; TCRdb stores just in-frame clones and leaves some out. V, J and clone size were drawn from that table, and D and trimming were deduced from the DNA. The sample carries fewer than 100,000 clones, more than 80% recorded once. Per the germline V gene, CDR1 is MDHEN and CDR2 is SYDVKM. This CDR3 is built from 12 residues. Trimming took off 8 bases at V and 4 bases at J, with 11 bases between the two ends. Only one count was recorded for this clone. The material sequenced was peripheral blood. This chain links TRBV28 with TRBJ2-5; weak D call: TRBD2 (6 bases). The receptor comes from an older woman with acute or convalescent COVID-19. CDR3 DNA sequence: TGTGCCAGCGGGGGGACCCGAGAGACCCAGTACTTC. This encodes CASGGTRETQYF.